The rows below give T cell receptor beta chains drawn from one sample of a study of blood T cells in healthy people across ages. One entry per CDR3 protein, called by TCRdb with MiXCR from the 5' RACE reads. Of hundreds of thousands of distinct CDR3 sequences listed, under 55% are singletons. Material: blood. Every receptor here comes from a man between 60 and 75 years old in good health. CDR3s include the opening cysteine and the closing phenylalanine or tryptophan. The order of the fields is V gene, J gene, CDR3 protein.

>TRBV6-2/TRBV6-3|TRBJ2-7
CASSWARPSEQYF
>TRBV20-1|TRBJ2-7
CSARDGQGTYEQYF
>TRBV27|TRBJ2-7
CASTGTGAAGYEQYF
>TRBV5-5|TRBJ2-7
CASSEVTGSHEQYF
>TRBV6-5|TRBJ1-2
CASSYSIAAANYGYTF
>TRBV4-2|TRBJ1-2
CASSQGKDSRYGYTF
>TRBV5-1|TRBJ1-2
CASSSYNADGYTF
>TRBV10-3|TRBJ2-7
CAITMWTGNSYEQYF
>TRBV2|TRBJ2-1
CASSEAGSGGYNEQFF
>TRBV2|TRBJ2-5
CASSNDRVETQYF
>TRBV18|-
CASSHDITRGGSGEQYF
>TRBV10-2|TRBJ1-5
CASSEPTGTQPQHF
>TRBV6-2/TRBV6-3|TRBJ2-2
CASRPDSGGSTGELFF
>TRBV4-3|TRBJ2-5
CASSQDWGGVGKETQYF
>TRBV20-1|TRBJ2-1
CSAELSYNEQFF
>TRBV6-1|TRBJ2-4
CASGSQYLAKNIQYF
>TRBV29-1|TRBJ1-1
CSVEPGHISEAFF
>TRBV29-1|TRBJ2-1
CSLPGRAAYNEQFF
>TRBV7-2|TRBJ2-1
CASSLAAAGGQETQFF
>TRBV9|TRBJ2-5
CASSPRLKGRQKTQYF
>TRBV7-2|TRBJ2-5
CASNPGRTETQYF
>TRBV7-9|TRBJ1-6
CASGLYAGSPLHF
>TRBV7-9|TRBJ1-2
CAIPGGAGYTF
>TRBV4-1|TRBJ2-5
CASSQAVSETQYF
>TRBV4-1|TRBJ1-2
CASSQGAGGGYGYTF
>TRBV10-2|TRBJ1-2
CASYGTDYGYTF
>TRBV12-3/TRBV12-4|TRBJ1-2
CASRSGGQYQGGYTF
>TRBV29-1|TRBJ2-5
CSAIRGGQETQYF
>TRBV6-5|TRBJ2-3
CASRQGPRTDTQYF
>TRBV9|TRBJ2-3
CASSVGAGGSTDTQYF
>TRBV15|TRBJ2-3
CATSREILGGTDTQYF
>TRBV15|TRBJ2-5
CATSRDLSGEETQYF
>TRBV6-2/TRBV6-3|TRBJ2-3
CASSYPRGRGLYTDTQYF
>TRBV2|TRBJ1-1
CASSLTGVGNTEAFF
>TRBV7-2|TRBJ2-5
CASSLGSTGALAQYF
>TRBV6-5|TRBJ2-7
CASRLDRFNEQYF
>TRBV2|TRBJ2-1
CASSEGGGYNEQFF
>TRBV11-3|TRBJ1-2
CASTKGGAADYGYTF
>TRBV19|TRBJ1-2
CASSARGYGYTF
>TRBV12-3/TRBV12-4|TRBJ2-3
CASRRRGGFTDTQYF
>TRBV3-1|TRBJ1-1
CASSLSGTTDTEAFF
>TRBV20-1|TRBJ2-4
CSAREGPAGIQYF
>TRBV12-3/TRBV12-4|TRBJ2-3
CASSARVGTDTQYF
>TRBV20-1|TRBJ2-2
CSASRLAGGNTGELFF
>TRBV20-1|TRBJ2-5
CSARRGGETQYF
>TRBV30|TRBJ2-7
CAWSVTSGLQYF
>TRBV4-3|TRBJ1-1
CASSQDFGGTEAFF
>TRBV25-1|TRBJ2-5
CASSEPGTGQETQYF
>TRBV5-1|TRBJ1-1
CASSSSSGNTEAFF
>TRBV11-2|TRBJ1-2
CASSLDPTGNFYGYTF